This TCR beta chain was sequenced for a study of cytomegalovirus exposure and HLA in healthy donors. Overall study findings and caveats: A missense variant in DCLRE1C was later tied to TCR beta V- and J-gene trimming. In presence/absence analyses, roughly uniform sequencing depth across donors was assumed. Later findings reportedly placed an Asian-associated ancestry cluster below the roughly 730-donor mean for N-insertions. Most TCR sequences were uncommon, yet certain public TCRs appeared in many donors.

On this clone: Its antigen remains unknown.

Primers: 60 Vbeta forward and 13 Jbeta reverse. Here immunoSEQ multiplex PCR was the method, and the copy in TCRdb shows in-frame clones only, minus some. The table includes about 160,000 clones, approximately 81% detected once. Sequenced: PBMCs. This receptor was taken from a male donor in good health and CMV-seronegative.

The CDR3 here is CASSLVPGVNTEAFF. The CDR3 DNA reads as TGTGCCAGCAGCTTGGTTCCGGGGGTAAACACTGAAGCTTTCTTT. The chain has TRBV5-8 and TRBJ1-1; a possible D gene is TRBD1 (5 bases). Germline V gene data show CDR1 as SGHTS and CDR2 as YDEGEE. The CDR3 is made up of 15 amino acids. V lost 0 bases to trimming and J lost 2 bases, with 11 bases between them.